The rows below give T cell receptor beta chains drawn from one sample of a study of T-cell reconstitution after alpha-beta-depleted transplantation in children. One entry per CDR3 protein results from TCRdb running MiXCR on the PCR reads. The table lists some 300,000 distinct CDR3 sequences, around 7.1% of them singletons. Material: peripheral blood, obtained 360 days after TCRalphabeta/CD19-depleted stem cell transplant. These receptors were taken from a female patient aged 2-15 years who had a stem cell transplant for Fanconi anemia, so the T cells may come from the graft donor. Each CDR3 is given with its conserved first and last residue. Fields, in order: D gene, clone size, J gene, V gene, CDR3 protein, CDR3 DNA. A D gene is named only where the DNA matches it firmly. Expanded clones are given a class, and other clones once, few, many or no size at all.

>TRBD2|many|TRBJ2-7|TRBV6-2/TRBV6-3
CASSLRLAGTYEQYF
TGTGCCAGCAGCCTCAGACTAGCGGGGACCTACGAGCAGTACTTC
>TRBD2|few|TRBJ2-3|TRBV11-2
CASSFFSGTSGRPSTDTQYF
TGTGCCAGCAGCTTCTTTTCGGGGACTAGCGGGAGGCCGAGCACAGATACGCAGTATTTT
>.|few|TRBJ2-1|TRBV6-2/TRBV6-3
CASSYTLNEQFF
TGTGCCAGCAGTTATACCCTAAATGAGCAGTTCTTC
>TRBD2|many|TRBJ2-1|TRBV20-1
CSASGTSNNEQFF
TGCAGTGCTAGCGGGACTAGCAACAATGAGCAGTTCTTC
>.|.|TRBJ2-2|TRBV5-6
CASSIGTLTGELFF
TGTGCCAGCAGCATAGGGACTCTCACCGGGGAGCTGTTTTTT
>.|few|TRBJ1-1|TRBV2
CASGGVVVWNTEAFF
TGTGCCAGCGGGGGGGTGGTGGTGTGGAACACTGAAGCTTTCTTT
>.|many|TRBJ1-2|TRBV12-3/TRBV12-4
CASSITGNYGYTF
TGTGCCAGCAGTATCACCGGAAACTATGGCTACACCTTC
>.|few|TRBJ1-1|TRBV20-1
CSARLWDIHEAFF
TGCAGTGCTAGGTTGTGGGACATTCATGAAGCTTTCTTT
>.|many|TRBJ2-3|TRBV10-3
CAIMATGTDTQYF
TGTGCCATCATGGCTACGGGAACAGATACGCAGTATTTT
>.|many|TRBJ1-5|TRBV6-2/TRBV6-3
CASSYGLDNQPQHF
TGTGCCAGCAGTTACGGGCTGGACAATCAGCCCCAGCATTTT
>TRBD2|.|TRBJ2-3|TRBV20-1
CSASSRTSGRGIDTQYF
TGCAGTGCTAGTTCCCGGACTAGCGGGAGGGGGATAGATACGCAGTATTTT
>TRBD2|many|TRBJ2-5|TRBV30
CAWRRLAGRIQETQYF
TGTGCCTGGAGACGACTAGCGGGGAGAATACAAGAGACCCAGTACTTC
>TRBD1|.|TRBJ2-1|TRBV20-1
CSAEDRGIYNEQFF
TGCAGTGCTGAAGACAGGGGGATCTACAATGAGCAGTTCTTC
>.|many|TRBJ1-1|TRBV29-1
CSVEGWSGNGIPAFF
TGCAGCGTTGAAGGGTGGTCTGGGAACGGCATACCAGCTTTCTTT